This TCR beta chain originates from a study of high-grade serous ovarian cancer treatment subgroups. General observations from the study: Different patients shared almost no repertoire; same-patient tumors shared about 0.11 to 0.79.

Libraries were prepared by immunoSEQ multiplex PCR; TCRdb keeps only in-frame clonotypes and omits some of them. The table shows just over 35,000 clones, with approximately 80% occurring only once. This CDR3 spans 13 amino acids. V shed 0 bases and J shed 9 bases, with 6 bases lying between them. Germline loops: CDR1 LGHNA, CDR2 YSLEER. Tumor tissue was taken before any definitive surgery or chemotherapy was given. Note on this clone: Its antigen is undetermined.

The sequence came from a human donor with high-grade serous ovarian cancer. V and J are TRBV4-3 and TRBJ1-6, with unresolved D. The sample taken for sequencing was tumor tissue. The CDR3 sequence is CASSQDQGSPLHF. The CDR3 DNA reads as TGCGCCAGCAGCCAAGATCAAGGTTCACCCCTCCACTTT.